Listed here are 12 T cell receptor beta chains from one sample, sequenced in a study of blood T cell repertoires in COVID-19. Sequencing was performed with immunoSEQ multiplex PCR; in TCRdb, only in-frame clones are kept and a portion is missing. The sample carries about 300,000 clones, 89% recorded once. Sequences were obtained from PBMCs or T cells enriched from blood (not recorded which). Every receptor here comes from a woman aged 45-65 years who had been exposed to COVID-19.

CDR3 protein: CASSVVLGELFF. CDR3 DNA sequence: TGTGCCAGCAGCGTAGTCTTGGGGGAGCTGTTTTTT. The chain employs TRBV9 and TRBJ2-2; no firm D call. From germline, CDR1 is SGDLS and CDR2 YYNGEE. The CDR3 spans 12 residues. The ends were cut back, 0 bases at V and 8 bases at J, with 5 bases in the middle.

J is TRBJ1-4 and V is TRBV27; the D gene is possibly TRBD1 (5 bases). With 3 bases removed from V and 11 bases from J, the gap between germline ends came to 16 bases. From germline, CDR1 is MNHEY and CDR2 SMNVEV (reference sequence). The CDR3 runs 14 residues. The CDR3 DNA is TGTGCCAGCAGTTTGATCGGATCGGGGGGGAAACTGTTTTTT. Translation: CASSLIGSGGKLFF.

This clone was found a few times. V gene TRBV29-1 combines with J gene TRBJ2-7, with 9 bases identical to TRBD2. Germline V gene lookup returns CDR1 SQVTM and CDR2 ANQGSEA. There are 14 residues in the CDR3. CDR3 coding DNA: TGCAGGACCGTAGCGGGGGACGAGTCCTACGAGCAGTACTTC. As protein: CRTVAGDESYEQYF.

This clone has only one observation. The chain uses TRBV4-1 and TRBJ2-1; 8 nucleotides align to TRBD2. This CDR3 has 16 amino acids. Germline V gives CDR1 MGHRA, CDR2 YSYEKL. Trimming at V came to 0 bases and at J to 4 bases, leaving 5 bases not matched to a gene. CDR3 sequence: CASSQDPSGLYNEQFF. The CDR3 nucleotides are TGCGCCAGCAGCCAAGATCCTAGCGGGTTATACAATGAGCAGTTCTTC.

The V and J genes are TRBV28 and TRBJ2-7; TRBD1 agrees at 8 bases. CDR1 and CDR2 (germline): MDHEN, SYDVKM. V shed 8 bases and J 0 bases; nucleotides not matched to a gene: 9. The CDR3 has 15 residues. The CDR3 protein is CASGSTGVSSYEQYF. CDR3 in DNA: TGTGCCAGCGGATCGACAGGGGTCTCCTCCTACGAGCAGTACTTC.

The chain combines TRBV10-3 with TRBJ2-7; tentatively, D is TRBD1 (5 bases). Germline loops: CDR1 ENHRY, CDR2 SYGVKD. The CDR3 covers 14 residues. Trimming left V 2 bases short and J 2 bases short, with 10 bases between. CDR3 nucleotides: TGTGCCATCAGTGAGAGGGGCAGTACCTACGAGCAGTACTTC. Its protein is CAISERGSTYEQYF.

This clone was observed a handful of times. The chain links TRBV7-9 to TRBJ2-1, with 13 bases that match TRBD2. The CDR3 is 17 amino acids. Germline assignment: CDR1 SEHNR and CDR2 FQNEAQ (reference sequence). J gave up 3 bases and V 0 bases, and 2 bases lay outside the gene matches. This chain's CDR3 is CASSLAGLAGLYNEQFF. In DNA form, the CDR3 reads TGTGCCAGCAGCTTAGCGGGACTAGCGGGGCTCTACAATGAGCAGTTCTTC.

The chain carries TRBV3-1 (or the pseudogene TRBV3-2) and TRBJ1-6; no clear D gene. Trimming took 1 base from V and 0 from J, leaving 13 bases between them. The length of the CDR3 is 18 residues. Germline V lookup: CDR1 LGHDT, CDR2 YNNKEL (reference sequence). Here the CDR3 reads CASSQGRLISSYNSPLHF. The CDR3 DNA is TGTGCCAGCAGCCAAGGGAGACTTATAAGCTCCTATAATTCACCCCTCCACTTT.

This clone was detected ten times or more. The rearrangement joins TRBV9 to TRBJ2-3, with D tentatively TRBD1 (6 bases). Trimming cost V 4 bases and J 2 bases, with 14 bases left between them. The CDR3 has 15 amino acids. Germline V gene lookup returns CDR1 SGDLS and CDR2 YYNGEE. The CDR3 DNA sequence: TGTGCCAGCAGCTCAGAGGGACAATACACAGATACGCAGTATTTT. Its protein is CASSSEGQYTDTQYF.

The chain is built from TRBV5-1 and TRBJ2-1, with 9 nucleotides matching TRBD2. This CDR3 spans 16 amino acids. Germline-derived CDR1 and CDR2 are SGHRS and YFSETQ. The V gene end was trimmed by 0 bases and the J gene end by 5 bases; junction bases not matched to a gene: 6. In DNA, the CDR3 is TGCGCCAGCAGCTTGGAGTCTAGCGGGGTCAACAATGAGCAGTTCTTC. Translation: CASSLESSGVNNEQFF.

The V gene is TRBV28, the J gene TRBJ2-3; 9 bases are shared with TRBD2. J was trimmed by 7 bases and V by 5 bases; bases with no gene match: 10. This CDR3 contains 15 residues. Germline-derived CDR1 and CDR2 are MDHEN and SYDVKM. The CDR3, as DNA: TGTGCCAGCAGTCCATCCGGGCGGGGGGGACATACGCAGTATTTT. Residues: CASSPSGRGGHTQYF. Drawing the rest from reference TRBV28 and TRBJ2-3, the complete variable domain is DVKVTQSSRYLVKRTGEKVFLECVQDMDHENMFWYRQDPGLGLRLIYFSYDVKMKEKGDIPEGYSVSREKKERFSLILESASTNQTSMYLCASSPSGRGGHTQYFGPGTRLTVL.

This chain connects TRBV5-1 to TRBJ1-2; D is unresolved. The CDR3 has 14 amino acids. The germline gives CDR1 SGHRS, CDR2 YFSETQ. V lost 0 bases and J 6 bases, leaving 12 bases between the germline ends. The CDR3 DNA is TGCGCCAGCAGCTTGGTATCACAGAGCAATGGCTACACCTTC. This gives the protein CASSLVSQSNGYTF. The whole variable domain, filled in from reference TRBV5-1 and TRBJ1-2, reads KAGVTQTPRYLIKTRGQQVTLSCSPISGHRSVSWYQQTPGQGLQFLFEYFSETQRNKGNFPGRFSGRQFSNSRSEMNVSTLELGDSALYLCASSLVSQSNGYTFGSGTRLTVV.